This paragraph covers one TCR beta chain sequence. Following extraction, RNA underwent reverse transcription to cDNA, which served as the sequencing template. Profiling relied on immunoSEQ multiplex PCR, and the TCRdb table lists in-frame clones only, not all of them. Among around 120,000 clones listed, around 50% were seen once. The data originate from a study of CD8+ T cells in alopecia areata. Peripheral blood and lesional scalp punch biopsies were taken from alopecia areata patients. PBMCs were stained for CD3, CD4 and CD8, and CD4+ and CD8+ T cells were sorted. The CDR3 is 14 residues long. The germline V gene has CDR1 MNHEY and CDR2 SVGAGI. Trimming pared 0 bases from V and 4 bases from J, leaving 7 bases between.

Sequenced: NKG2D-low CD8+ T cells sorted from blood. The sequence came from a human donor with alopecia areata. The chain recombines TRBV6-5 with TRBJ2-1; D call uncertain. In DNA form, the CDR3 reads TGTGCCAGCAGTTACTCGAGCAGTTACAATGAGCAGTTCTTC. Translated: CASSYSSSYNEQFF.